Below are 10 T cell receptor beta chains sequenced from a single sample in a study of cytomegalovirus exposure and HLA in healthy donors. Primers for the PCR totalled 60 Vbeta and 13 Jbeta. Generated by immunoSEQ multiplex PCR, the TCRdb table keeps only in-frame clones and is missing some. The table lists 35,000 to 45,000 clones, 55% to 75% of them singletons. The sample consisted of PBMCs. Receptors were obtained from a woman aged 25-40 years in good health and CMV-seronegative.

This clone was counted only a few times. The CDR3 DNA follows: TGTGCCAGCAGTTCCGGGAGAAGCTCCTATAATTCACCCCTCCACTTT. Residues: CASSSGRSSYNSPLHF. The chain combines TRBV6-5 with TRBJ1-6; no clear D gene. The ends were cut back, 4 bases at V and 0 bases at J, with 10 bases in the middle. The germline gives CDR1 MNHEY, CDR2 SVGAGI. The CDR3 runs to 16 residues.

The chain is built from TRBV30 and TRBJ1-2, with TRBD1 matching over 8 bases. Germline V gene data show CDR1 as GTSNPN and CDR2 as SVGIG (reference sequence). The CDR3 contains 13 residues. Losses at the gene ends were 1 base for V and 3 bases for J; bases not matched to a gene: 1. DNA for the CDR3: TGTGCCTGGAGTGCACAGGGGGACTATGGCTACACCTTC. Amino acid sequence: CAWSAQGDYGYTF.

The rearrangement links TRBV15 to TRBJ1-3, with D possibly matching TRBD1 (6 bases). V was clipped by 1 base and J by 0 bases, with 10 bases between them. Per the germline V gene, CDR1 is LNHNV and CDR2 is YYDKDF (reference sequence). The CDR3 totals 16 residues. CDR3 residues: CATSRGGQFSGNTIYF. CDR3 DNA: TGTGCCACCAGCAGAGGAGGACAGTTCTCTGGAAACACCATATATTTT.

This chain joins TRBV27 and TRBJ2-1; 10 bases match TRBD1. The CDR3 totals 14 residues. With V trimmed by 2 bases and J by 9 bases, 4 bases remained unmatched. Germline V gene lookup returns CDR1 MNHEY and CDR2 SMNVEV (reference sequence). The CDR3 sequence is CASSLRQGASEQFF. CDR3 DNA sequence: TGTGCCAGCAGTTTAAGACAGGGGGCTTCTGAGCAGTTCTTC.

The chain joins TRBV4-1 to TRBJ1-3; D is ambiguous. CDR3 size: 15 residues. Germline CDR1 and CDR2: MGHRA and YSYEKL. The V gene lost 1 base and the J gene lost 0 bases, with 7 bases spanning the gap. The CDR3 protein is CASSQAISSGNTIYF. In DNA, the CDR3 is TGCGCCAGCAGCCAAGCAATTAGCTCTGGAAACACCATATATTTT.

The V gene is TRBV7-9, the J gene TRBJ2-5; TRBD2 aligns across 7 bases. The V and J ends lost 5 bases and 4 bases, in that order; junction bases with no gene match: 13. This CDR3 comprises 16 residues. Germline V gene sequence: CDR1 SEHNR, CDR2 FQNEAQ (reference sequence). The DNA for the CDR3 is TGTGCCAGCAGCACCAATCAGGGAGGGGTGATAGAGACCCAGTACTTC. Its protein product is CASSTNQGGVIETQYF.

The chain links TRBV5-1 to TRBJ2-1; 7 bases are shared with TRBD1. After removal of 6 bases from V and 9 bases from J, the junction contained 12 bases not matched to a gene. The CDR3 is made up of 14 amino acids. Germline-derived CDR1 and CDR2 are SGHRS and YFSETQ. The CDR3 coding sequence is TGCGCCAGCAACCGGGACAGCCCCTCTATTGAGCAGTTCTTC. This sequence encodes CASNRDSPSIEQFF. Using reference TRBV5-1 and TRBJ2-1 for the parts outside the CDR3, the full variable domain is KAGVTQTPRYLIKTRGQQVTLSCSPISGHRSVSWYQQTPGQGLQFLFEYFSETQRNKGNFPGRFSGRQFSNSRSEMNVSTLELGDSALYLCASNRDSPSIEQFFGPGTRLTVL.

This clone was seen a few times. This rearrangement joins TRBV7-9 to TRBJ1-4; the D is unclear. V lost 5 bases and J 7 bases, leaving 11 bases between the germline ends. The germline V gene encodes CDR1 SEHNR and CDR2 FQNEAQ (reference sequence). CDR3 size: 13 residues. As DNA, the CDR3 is TGTGCCAGCAGCCCAGTCGCGGGTGAAAAACTGTTTTTT. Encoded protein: CASSPVAGEKLFF.

CDR3 DNA: TGCGCCAGCAGCTCCTCAGAGACCCAGTACTTC. Translation gives CASSSSETQYF. This rearrangement joins TRBV5-1 to TRBJ2-5; no firm D call. Germline CDR1 is SGHRS and CDR2 is YFSETQ. The CDR3 is 11 residues long. V lost 3 bases to trimming and J lost 4 bases, with 4 bases between them.

CDR3 amino acids: CAGGTGWGDTQYF. CDR3 coding DNA: TGTGCCGGAGGGACCGGATGGGGGGATACGCAGTATTTT. The chain joins TRBV28 to TRBJ2-3; tentatively, D is TRBD2 (6 bases). Germline lookup yields CDR1 MDHEN and CDR2 SYDVKM. The CDR3 runs 13 residues. Trimming removed 11 bases from V and 6 bases from J, with 18 bases in between. The variable domain in full, completed from reference TRBV28 and TRBJ2-3, reads DVKVTQSSRYLVKRTGEKVFLECVQDMDHENMFWYRQDPGLGLRLIYFSYDVKMKEKGDIPEGYSVSREKKERFSLILESASTNQTSMYLCAGGTGWGDTQYFGPGTRLTVL.